This T cell receptor beta chain originates from a study of cytomegalovirus exposure and HLA in healthy donors. Study findings and constraints: In a later analysis, TCR association rates varied by HLA locus: DRB1 most, HLA-C fewest.

With 60 Vbeta and 13 Jbeta primers, the PCR was carried out. TCRdb keeps only in-frame clones here, not all; method: immunoSEQ multiplex PCR. The sample lists 200,000 or so clones, almost 85% seen once, with about 0.25% in the top ten. Remarks on this clone: Its target is not known.

Germline assignment: CDR1 SEHNR and CDR2 FQNEAQ (reference sequence). Trimming removed 1 base from V and 8 bases from J, with 11 bases in between. The CDR3 length is 14 residues. This TCR derives from a boy between 5 and 17 years old in good health and CMV-seronegative. The material sequenced was PBMCs. V usage is TRBV7-9 and J usage is TRBJ1-4, with D unclear. The CDR3 nucleotides read TGTGCCAGCAGCTTAGACCTCTTAGAGGAAAAACTGTTTTTT. It is translated as CASSLDLLEEKLFF. The entire variable domain, with the rest obtained from reference TRBV7-9 and TRBJ1-4, is as follows: DTGVSQNPRHKITKRGQNVTFRCDPISEHNRLYWYRQTLGQGPEFLTYFQNEAQLEKSRLLSDRFSAERPKGSFSTLEIQRTEQGDSAMYLCASSLDLLEEKLFFGSGTQLSVL.